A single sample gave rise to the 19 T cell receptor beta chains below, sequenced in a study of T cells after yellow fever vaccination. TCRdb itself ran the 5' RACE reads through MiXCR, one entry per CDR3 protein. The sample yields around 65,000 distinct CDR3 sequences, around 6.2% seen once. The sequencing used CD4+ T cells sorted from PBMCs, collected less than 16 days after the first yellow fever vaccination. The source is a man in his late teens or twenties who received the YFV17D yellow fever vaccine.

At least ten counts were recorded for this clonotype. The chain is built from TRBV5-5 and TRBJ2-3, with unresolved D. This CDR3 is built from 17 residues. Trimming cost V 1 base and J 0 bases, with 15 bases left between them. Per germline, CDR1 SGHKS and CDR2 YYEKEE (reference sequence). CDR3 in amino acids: CASSLRLGALSTDTQYF. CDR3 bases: TGTGCCAGCAGCTTGCGGCTTGGCGCCCTCAGCACAGATACGCAGTATTTT.

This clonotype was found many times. CDR3: CASSLIPTGGGNQPQHF. The CDR3 region has the DNA TGTGCCAGCAGTCTCATCCCGACAGGGGGGGGCAATCAGCCCCAGCATTTT. V and J are TRBV27 and TRBJ1-5; 9 bases agree with TRBD1. CDR3 length: 17 amino acids. Germline loops: CDR1 MNHEY, CDR2 SMNVEV (reference sequence). V lost 5 bases, J lost 2 bases, and 10 bases stayed unmatched.

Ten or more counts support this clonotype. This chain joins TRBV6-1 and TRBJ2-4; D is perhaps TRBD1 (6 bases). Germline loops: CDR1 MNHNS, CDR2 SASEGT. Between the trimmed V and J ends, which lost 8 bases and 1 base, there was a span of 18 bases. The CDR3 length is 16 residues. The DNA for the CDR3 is TGTGCCAGCGGTGCGACGAACAGGGTGGCCAAAAACATTCAGTACTTC. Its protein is CASGATNRVAKNIQYF.

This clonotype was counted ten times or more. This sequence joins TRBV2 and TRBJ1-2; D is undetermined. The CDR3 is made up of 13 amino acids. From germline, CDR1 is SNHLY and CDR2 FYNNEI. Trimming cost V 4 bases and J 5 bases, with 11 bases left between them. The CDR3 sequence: CASSVQDHYGYTF. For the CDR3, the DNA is TGTGCCAGCAGTGTCCAGGACCATTATGGCTACACCTTC.

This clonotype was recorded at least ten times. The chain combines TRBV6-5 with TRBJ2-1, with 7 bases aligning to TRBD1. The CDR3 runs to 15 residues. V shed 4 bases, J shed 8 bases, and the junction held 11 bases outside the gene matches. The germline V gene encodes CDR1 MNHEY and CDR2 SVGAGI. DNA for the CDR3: TGTGCCAGCAGTTCCAGACAGGGCGGACGGGATGAGCAGTTCTTC. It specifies CASSSRQGGRDEQFF.

CDR3 residues: CASSQDPSGGTTDTQYF. CDR3 in DNA: TGTGCCAGCAGCCAAGACCCTAGCGGGGGGACCACAGATACGCAGTATTTT. This rearrangement joins TRBV14 to TRBJ2-3; TRBD2 agrees at 11 bases. Per the germline V gene, CDR1 is SGHDN and CDR2 is FVKESK. This CDR3 is built from 17 residues. J gave up 2 bases and V 0 bases, and 4 bases lay outside the gene matches.

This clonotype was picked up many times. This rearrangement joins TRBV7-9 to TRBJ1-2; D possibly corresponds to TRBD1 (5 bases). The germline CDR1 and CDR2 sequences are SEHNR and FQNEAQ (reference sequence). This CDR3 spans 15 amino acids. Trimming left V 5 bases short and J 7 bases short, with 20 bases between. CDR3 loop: CASSPPDQGRGGYTF. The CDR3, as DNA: TGTGCCAGCAGCCCACCGGACCAGGGACGGGGTGGCTACACCTTC.

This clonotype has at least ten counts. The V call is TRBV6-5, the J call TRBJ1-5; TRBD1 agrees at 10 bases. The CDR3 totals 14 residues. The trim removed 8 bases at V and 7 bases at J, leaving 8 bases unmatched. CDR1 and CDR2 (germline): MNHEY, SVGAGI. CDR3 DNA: TGTGCCAGCCATGGGACAGGGGAAGGGCAGCCCCAGCATTTT. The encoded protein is CASHGTGEGQPQHF.

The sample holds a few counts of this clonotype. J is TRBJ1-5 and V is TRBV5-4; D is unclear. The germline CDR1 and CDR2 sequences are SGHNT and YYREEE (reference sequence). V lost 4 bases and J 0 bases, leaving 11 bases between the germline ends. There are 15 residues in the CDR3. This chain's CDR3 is CASSAGGFSNQPQHF. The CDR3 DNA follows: TGTGCCAGCAGCGCGGGAGGCTTTAGCAATCAGCCCCAGCATTTT.

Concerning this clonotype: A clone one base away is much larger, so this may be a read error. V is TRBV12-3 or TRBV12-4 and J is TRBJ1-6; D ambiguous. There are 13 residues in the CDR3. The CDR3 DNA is TGTGCCAGCAGTTTAAGGGCAGAGTCACCCCTCCGCTTT. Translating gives CASSLRAESPLRF.

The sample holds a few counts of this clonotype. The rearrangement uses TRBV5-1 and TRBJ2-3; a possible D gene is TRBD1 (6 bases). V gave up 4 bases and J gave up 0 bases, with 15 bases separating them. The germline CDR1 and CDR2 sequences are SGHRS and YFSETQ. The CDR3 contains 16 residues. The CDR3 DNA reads TGCGCCAGCAGCCCAGGCCGGACAGCAAGCACAGATACGCAGTATTTT. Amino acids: CASSPGRTASTDTQYF.

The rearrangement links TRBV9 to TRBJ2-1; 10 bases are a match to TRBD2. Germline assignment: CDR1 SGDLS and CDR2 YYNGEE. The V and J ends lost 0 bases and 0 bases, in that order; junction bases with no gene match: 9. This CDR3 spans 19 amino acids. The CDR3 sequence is CASSVGWASGGNSYNEQFF. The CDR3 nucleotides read TGTGCCAGCAGCGTAGGATGGGCTAGCGGGGGAAACTCCTACAATGAGCAGTTCTTC.

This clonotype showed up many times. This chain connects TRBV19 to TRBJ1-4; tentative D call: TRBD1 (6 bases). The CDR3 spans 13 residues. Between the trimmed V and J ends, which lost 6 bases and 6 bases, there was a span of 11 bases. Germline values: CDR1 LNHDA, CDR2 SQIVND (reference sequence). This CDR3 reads CASRGQGYEKLFF. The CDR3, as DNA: TGTGCCAGTAGAGGCCAGGGGTATGAAAAACTGTTTTTT.

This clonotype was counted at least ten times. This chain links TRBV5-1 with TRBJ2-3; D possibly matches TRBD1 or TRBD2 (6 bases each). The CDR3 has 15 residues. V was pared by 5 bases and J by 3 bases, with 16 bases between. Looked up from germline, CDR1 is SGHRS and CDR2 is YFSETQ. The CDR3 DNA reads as TGCGCCAGCAGAATCGGGGGAACAGGGACAGATACGCAGTATTTT. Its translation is CASRIGGTGTDTQYF.

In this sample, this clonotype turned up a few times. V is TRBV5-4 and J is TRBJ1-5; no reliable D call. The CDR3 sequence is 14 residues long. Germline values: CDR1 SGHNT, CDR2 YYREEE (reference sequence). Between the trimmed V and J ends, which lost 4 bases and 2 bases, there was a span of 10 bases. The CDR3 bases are TGTGCCAGCAGCAAAAGAGGCGGCAATCAGCCCCAGCATTTT. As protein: CASSKRGGNQPQHF.

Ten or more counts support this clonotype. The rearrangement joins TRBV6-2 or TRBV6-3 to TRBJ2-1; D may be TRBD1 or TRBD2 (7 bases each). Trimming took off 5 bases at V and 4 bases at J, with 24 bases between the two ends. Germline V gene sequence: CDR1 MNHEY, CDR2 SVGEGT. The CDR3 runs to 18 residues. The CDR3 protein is CASSPQGGGDGAYNEQFF. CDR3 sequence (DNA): TGTGCCAGCAGTCCCCAGGGGGGGGGCGACGGGGCTTACAATGAGCAGTTCTTC.

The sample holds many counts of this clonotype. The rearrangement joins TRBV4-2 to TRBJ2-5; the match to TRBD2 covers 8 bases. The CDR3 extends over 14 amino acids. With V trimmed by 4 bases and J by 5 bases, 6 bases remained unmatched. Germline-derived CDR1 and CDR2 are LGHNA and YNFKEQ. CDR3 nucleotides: TGTGCCAGCAGCCTCGGGGGGGCCGCGGAGACCCAGTACTTC. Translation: CASSLGGAAETQYF.

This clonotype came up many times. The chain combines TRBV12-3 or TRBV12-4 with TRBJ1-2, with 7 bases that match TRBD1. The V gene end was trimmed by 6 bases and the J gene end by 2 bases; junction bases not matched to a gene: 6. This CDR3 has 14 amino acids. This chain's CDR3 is CASRSTGLNYGYTF. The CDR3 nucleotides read TGTGCCAGCAGGTCGACAGGGTTGAACTATGGCTACACCTTC.

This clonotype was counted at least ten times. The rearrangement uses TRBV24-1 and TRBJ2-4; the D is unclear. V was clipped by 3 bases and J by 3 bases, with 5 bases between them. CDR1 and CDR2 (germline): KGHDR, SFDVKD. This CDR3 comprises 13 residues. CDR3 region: CATSDTSKNIQYF. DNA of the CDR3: TGTGCCACCAGTGATACCAGCAAAAACATTCAGTACTTC.